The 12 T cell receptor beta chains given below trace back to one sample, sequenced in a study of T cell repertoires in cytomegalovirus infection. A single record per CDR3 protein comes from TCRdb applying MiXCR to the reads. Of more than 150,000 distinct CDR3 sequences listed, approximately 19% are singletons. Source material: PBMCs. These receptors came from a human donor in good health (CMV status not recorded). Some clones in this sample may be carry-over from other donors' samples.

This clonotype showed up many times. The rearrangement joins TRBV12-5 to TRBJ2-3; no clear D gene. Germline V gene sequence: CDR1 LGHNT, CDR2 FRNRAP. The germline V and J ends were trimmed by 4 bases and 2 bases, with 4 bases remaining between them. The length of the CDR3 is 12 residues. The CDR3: CASGSHTDTQYF. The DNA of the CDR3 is TGTGCTAGTGGTTCCCACACAGATACGCAGTATTTT.

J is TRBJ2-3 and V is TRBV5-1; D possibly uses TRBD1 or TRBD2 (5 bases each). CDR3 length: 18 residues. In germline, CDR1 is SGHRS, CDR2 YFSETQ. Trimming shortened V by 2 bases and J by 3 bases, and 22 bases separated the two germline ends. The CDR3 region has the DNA TGCGCCAGCAGCTTCCGGGGACCCCTACCTCTAATGACAGATACGCAGTATTTT. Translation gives CASSFRGPLPLMTDTQYF.

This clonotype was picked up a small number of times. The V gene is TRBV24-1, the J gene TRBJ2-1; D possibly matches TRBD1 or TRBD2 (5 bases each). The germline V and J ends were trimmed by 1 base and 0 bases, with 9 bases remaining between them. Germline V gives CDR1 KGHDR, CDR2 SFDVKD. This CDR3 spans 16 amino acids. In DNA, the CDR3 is TGTGCCACCAGTGATTTTGGGGGAAGCTCCTACAATGAGCAGTTCTTC. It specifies CATSDFGGSSYNEQFF.

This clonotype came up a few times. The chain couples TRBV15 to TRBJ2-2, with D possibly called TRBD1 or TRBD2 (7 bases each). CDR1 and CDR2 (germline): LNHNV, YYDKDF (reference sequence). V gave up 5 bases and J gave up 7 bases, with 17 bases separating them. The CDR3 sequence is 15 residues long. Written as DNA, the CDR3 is TGTGCCACCAGCTCAGGGGGGGCCCCGGGCGGGGAGCTGTTTTTT. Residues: CATSSGGAPGGELFF.

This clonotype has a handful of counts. Here the CDR3 DNA reads TGTGCCAGCAGCTTCCCATTACTAGGAGATACGCAGTATTTT. It codes for CASSFPLLGDTQYF. The chain links TRBV12-3 or TRBV12-4 to TRBJ2-3, with D perhaps TRBD2 (5 bases). The CDR3 loop spans 14 amino acids. The V and J ends lost 6 bases and 5 bases respectively, with 15 bases between them.

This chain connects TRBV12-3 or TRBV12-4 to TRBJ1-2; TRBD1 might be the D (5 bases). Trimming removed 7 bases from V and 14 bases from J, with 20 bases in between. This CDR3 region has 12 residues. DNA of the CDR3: TGTGCCAGCACCCTGGGGGAGGCAGGGCCAACCTTC. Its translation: CASTLGEAGPTF.

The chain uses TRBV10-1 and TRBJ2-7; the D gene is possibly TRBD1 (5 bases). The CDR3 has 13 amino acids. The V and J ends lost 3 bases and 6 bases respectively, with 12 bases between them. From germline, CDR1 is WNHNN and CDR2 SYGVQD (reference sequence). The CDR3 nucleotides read TGCGCCAGCAGTGACGGCAGGGTTTTCGAGCAGTACTTC. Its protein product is CASSDGRVFEQYF.

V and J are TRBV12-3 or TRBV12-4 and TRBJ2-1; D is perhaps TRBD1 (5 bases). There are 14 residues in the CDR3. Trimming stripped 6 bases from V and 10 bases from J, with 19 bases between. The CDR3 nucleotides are TGTGCCAGCAGCACCTACCGTACAGGTTTGGAGCAGTTCTTC. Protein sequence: CASSTYRTGLEQFF.

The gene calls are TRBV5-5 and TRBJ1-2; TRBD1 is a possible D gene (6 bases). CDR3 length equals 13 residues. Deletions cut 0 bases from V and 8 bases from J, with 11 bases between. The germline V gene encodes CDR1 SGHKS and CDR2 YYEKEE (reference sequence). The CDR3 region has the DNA TGTGCCAGCAGCTTGGCAGGGGCAGGGGGCTACACCTTC. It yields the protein CASSLAGAGGYTF.

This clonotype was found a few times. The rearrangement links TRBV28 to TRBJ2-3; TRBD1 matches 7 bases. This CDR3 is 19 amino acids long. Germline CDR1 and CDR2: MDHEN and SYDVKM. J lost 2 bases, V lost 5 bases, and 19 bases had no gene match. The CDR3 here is CASSPPSPRTGRPTDTQYF. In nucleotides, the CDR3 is TGTGCCAGCAGTCCACCTTCCCCTCGGACAGGAAGACCCACAGATACGCAGTATTTT.

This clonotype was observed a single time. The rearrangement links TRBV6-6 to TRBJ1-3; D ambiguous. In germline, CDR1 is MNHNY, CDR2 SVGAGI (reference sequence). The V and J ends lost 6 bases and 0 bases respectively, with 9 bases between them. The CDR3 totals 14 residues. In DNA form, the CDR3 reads TGTGCCAGCAGAGAACAGAGCTCTGGAAACACCATATATTTT. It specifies CASREQSSGNTIYF.

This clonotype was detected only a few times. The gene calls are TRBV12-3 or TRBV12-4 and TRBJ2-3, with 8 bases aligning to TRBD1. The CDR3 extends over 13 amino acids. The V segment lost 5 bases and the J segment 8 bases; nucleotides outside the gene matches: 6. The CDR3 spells CASSMDRVGTQYF. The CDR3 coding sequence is TGTGCCAGCAGTATGGACAGGGTGGGTACGCAGTATTTT.